The sequence of this T cell receptor (beta chain) was determined in a study of radiation and T cells in renal cell carcinoma. Trimming shortened V by 9 bases and J by 8 bases, and 14 bases separated the two germline ends. The CDR3 totals 12 residues. CDR1 LNHDA and CDR2 SQIVND come from the germline V gene (reference sequence). Using immunoSEQ multiplex PCR, the repertoire was profiled, and TCRdb retains in-frame clones only, with some absent. Here the sample spans approximately 140,000 clones, around 89% being singletons. Time point indicated: baseline pretreatment blood. Indicated treatment: 15 Gy SBRT to primary tumor, nephrectomy 4 weeks later.

The chain has TRBV19 and TRBJ2-1; D is unresolved. The receptor was derived from a woman aged 70-85 years with renal cell carcinoma. The specimen comprised blood, sampled from a patient whose treatment included radiotherapy and nephrectomy. CDR3 sequence reads: CASTSPSDEQFF. The DNA of the CDR3 is TGTGCCAGCACTTCCCCCTCGGATGAGCAGTTCTTC.